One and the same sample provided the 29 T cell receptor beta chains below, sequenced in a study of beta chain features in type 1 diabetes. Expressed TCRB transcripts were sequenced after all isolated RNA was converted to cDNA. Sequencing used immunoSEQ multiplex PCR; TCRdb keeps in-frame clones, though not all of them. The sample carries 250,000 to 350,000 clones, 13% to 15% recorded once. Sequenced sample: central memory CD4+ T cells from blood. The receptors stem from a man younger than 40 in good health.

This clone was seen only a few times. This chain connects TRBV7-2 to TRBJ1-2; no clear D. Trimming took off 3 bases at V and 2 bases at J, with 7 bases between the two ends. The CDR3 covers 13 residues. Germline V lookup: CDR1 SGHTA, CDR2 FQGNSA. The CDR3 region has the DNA TGTGCCAGCAGCTTTCGCCAGAACTATGGCTACACCTTC. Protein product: CASSFRQNYGYTF.

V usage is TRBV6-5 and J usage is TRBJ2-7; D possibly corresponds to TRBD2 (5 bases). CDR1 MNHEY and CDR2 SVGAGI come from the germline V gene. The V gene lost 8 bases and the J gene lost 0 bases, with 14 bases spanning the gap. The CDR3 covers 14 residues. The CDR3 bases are TGTGCCAGCGAGGGAGCGGTAAGCTCCTACGAGCAGTACGTC. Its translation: CASEGAVSSYEQYV.

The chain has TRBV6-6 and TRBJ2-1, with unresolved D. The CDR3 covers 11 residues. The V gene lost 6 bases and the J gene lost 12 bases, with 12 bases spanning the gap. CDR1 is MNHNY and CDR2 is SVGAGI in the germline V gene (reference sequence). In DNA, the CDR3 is TGTGCCAGCAGCATAGGTAGAGGGCAGTTCTTC. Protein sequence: CASSIGRGQFF.

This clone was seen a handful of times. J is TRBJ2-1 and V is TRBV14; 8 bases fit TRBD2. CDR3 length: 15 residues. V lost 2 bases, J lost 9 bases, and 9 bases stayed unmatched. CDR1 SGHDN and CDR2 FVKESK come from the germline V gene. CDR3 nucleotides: TGTGCCAGCAGCCAACCGGGACTAGGAAGGAGTGAGCAGTTCTTC. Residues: CASSQPGLGRSEQFF.

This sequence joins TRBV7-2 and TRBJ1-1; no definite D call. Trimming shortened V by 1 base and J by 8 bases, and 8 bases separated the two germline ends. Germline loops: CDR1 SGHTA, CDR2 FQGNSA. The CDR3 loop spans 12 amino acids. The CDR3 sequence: CASSLVPREAFF. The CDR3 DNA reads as TGTGCCAGCAGCTTAGTACCCAGGGAAGCTTTCTTT. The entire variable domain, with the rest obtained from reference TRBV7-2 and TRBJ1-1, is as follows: GAGVSQSPSNKVTEKGKDVELRCDPISGHTALYWYRQSLGQGLEFLIYFQGNSAPDKSGLPSDRFSAERTGGSVSTLTIQRTQQEDSAVYLCASSLVPREAFFGQGTRLTVV.

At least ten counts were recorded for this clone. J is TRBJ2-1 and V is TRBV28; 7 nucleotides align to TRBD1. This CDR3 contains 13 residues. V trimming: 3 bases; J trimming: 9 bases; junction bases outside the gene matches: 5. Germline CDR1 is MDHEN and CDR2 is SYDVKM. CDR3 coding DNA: TGTGCCAGCAGTTTGCCCGCAGGGGGTGAGCAGTTCTTC. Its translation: CASSLPAGGEQFF.

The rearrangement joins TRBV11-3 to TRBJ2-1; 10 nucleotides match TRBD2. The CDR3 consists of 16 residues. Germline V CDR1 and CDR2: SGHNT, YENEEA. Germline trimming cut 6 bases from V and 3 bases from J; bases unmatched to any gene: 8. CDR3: CASRASGSLGYNEQFF. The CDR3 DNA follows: TGTGCCAGCAGGGCTAGCGGGAGCTTAGGCTACAATGAGCAGTTCTTC.

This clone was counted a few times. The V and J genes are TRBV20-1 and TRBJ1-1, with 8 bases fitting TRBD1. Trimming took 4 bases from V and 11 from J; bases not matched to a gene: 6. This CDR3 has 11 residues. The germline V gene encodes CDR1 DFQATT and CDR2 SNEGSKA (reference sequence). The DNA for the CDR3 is TGCAGTGCTACAGGGGGCGTAGGGGCTTTCTTT. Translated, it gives CSATGGVGAFF.

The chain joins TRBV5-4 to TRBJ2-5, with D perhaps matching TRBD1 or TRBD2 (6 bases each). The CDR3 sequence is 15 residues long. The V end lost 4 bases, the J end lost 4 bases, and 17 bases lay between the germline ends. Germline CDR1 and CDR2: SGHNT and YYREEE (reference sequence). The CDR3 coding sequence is TGTGCCAGCAGCCCCAGTCGGGGGCGGGTAGAGACCCAGTACTTC. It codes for CASSPSRGRVETQYF.

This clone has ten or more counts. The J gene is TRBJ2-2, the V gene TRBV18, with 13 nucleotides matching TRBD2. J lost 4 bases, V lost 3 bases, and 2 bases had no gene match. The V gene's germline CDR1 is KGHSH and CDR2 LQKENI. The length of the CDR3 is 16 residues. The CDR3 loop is CASSPGLAGSTGELFF. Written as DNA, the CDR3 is TGTGCCAGCTCACCGGGACTAGCGGGATCCACCGGGGAGCTGTTTTTT.

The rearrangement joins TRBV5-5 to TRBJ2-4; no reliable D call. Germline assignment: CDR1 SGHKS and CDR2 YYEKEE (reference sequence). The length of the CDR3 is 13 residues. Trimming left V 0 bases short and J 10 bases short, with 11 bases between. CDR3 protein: CASSLEPETIQYF. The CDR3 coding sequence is TGTGCCAGCAGCTTGGAACCAGAGACGATTCAGTACTTC. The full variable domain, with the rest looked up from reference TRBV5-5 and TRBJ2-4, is DAGVTQSPTHLIKTRGQQVTLRCSPISGHKSVSWYQQVLGQGPQFIFQYYEKEERGRGNFPDRFSARQFPNYSSELNVNALLLGDSALYLCASSLEPETIQYFGAGTRLSVL.

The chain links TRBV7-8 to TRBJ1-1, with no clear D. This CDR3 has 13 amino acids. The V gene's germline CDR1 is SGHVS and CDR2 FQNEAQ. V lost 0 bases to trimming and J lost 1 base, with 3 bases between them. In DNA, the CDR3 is TGTGCCAGCAGCTTAGCTAAGAACACTGAAGCTTTCTTT. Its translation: CASSLAKNTEAFF. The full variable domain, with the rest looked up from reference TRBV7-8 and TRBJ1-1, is GAGVSQSPRYKVAKRGQDVALRCDPISGHVSLFWYQQALGQGPEFLTYFQNEAQLDKSGLPSDRFFAERPEGSVSTLKIQRTQQEDSAVYLCASSLAKNTEAFFGQGTRLTVV.

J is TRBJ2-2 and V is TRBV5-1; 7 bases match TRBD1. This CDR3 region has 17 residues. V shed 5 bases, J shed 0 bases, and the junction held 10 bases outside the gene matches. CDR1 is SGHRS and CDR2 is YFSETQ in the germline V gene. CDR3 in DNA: TGCGCCAGCAGACAGACGACCGGGACAGCGAACACCGGGGAGCTGTTTTTT. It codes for CASRQTTGTANTGELFF.

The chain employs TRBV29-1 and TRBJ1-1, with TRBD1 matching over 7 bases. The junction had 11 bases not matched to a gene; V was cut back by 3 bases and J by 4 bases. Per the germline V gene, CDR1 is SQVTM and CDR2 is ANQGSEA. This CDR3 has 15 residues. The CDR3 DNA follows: TGCAGCGTTGACGGGGAGGGGACAGCTTTCACTGAAGCTTTCTTT. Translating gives CSVDGEGTAFTEAFF. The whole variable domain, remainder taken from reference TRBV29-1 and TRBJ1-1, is SAVISQKPSRDICQRGTSLTIQCQVDSQVTMMFWYRQQPGQSLTLIATANQGSEATYESGFVIDKFPISRPNLTFSTLTVSNMSPEDSSIYLCSVDGEGTAFTEAFFGQGTRLTVV.

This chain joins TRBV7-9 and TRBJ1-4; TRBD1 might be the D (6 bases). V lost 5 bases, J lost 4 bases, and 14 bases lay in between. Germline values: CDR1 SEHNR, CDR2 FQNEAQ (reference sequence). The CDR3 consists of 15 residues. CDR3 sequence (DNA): TGTGCCAGCAGCCTTCTCGGGGGCTATAATGAAAAACTGTTTTTT. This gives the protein CASSLLGGYNEKLFF.

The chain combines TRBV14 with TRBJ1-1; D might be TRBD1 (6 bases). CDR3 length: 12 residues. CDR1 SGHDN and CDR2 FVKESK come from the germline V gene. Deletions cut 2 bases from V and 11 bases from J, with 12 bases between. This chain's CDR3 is CASSQLGAGAFF. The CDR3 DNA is TGTGCCAGCAGCCAACTGGGGGCTGGGGCTTTCTTT.

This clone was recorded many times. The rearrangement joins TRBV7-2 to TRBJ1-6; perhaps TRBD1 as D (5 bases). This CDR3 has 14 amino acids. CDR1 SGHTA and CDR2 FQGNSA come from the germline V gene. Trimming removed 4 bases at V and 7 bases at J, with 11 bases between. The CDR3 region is CASSWRDGNSPLHF. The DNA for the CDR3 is TGTGCCAGCAGCTGGAGGGACGGAAATTCACCCCTCCACTTT.

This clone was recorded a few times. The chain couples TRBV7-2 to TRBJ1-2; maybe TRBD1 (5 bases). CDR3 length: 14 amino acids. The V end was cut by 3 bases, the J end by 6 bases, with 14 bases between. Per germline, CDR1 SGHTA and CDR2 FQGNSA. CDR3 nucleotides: TGTGCCAGCAGCTTGGTTGAAGGGGTCGATGGCTACACCTTC. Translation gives CASSLVEGVDGYTF.

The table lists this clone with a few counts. The DNA for the CDR3 is TGTGCCAGCAGCTTAATTTCAGGACTAGCCTACAATGAGCAGTTCTTC. It is translated as CASSLISGLAYNEQFF. This chain uses TRBV7-3 with TRBJ2-1, with 7 nucleotides matching TRBD2. The germline V gene has CDR1 SGHTA and CDR2 FQGTGA. V lost 1 base to trimming and J lost 2 bases; unmatched junction nucleotides: 5. The CDR3 loop spans 16 amino acids.

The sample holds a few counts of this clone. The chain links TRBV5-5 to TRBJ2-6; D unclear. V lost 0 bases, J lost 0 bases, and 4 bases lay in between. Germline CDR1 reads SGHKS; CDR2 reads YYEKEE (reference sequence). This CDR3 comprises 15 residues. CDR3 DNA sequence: TGTGCCAGCAGCTTGGCCAGCTCTGGGGCCAACGTCCTGACTTTC. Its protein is CASSLASSGANVLTF.

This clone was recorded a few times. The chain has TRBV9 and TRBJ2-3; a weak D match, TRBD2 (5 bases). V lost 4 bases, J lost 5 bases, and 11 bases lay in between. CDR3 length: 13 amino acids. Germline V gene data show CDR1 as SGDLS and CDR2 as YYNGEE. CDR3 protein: CASSPSRGDTQYF. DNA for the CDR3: TGTGCCAGCAGCCCCAGTCGGGGAGATACGCAGTATTTT. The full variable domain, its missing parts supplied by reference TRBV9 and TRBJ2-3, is DSGVTQTPKHLITATGQRVTLRCSPRSGDLSVYWYQQSLDQGLQFLIQYYNGEERAKGNILERFSAQQFPDLHSELNLSSLELGDSALYFCASSPSRGDTQYFGPGTRLTVL.

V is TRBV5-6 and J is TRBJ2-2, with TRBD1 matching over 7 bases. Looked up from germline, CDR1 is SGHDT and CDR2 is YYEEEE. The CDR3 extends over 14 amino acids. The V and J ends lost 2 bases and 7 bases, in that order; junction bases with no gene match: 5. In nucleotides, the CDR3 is TGTGCCAGCAGCTTACCGACAGGGCTCGGGGAGCTGTTTTTT. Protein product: CASSLPTGLGELFF.

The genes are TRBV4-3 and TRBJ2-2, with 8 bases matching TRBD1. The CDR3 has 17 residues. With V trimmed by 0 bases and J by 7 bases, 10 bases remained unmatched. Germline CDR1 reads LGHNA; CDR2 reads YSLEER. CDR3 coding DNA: TGCGCCAGCAGCCAAGAGGCCCCCGGACAGGGTCACGGGGAGCTGTTTTTT. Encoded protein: CASSQEAPGQGHGELFF.

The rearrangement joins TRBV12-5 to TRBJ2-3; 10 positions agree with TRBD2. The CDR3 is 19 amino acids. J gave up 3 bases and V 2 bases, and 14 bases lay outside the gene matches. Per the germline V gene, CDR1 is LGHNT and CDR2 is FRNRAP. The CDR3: CASGLPQREGPFRTDTQYF. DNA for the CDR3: TGTGCTAGTGGTTTGCCACAGCGGGAGGGCCCTTTTCGGACAGATACGCAGTATTTT. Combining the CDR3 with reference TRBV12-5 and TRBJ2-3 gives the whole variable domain DARVTQTPRHKVTEMGQEVTMRCQPILGHNTVFWYRQTMMQGLELLAYFRNRAPLDDSGMPKDRFSAEMPDATLATLKIQPSEPRDSAVYFCASGLPQREGPFRTDTQYFGPGTRLTVL.

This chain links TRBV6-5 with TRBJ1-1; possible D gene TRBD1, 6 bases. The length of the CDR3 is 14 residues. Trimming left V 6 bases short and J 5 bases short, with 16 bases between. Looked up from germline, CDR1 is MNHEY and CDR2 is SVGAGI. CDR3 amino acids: CASRRRRGETEAFF. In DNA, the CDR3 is TGTGCCAGCAGAAGACGGAGGGGGGAAACTGAAGCTTTCTTT.

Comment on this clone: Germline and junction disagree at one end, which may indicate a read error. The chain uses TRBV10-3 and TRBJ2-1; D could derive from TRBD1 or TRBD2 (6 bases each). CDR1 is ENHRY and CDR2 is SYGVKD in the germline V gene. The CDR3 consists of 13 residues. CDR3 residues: CASSSGGGNEQFF. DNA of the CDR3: TGTGCCAGCAGTTCCGGAGGGGGTAATGAGCAGTTCTTC.

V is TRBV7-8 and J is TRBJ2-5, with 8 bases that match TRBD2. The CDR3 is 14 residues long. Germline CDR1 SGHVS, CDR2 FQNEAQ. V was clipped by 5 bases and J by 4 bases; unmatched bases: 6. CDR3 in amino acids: CASSLGTRGETQYF. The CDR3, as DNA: TGTGCCAGCAGCCTGGGGACTAGGGGAGAGACCCAGTACTTC.

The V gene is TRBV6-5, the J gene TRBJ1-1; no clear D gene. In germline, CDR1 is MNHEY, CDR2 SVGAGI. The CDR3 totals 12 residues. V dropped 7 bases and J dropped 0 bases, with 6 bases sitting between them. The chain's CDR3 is CASMTVNTEAFF. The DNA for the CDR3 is TGTGCCAGCATGACGGTGAACACTGAAGCTTTCTTT.

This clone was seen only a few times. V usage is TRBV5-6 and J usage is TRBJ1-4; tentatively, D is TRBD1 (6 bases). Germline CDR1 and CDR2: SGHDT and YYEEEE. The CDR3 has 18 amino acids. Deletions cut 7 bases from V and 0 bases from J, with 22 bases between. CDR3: CASRPTTGTYATNEKLFF. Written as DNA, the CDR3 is TGTGCCAGCCGACCAACGACCGGGACATATGCAACTAATGAAAAACTGTTTTTT.